The entry that follows covers one T cell receptor (beta chain) sequence. The antigen remains undetermined. This sample is part of a study of cytomegalovirus exposure and HLA in healthy donors. Study-level background: Early released data had about 85 million unique TCRs, all coming from HLA-typed donors. The study's findings and limits: Later analysis identified a missense DCLRE1C variant that was linked to TCR beta V- and J-gene trimming.

CDR1 is SGHVS and CDR2 is FQNEAQ in the germline V gene. The length of the CDR3 is 16 residues. V gave up 5 bases and J gave up 7 bases, with 23 bases separating them. Primers included in the PCR were 60 Vbeta and 13 Jbeta primers. Profiling relied on immunoSEQ multiplex PCR, and the TCRdb table lists in-frame clones only, not all of them. Seen here are tens of thousands of clones, about 70% observed once, and the top ten hold more than 6.5%. The source is a man aged 25 to 40 in good health and CMV-seronegative. The chain carries TRBV7-8 and TRBJ1-2; a weak D match, TRBD1 (5 bases). Sequencing input: PBMCs. CDR3 protein: CASSRKRTSDSSGYTF. CDR3 sequence (DNA): TGTGCCAGCAGCCGTAAGAGAACCTCCGACAGCTCTGGCTACACCTTC.